This TCR beta chain derives from a study of brain T cells in children with intractable seizures. The V end lost 3 bases, the J end lost 5 bases, and 10 bases lay between the germline ends. CDR1 and CDR2 from the germline V gene are MRHNA and SNTAGT. The CDR3 has 14 residues. The table came from immunoSEQ multiplex PCR; TCRdb's copy has only in-frame clones and leaves some out. Among 70,000 to 90,000 clones, 85% to 95% were seen once, and the ten largest hold over 1.5%. Before surgery, patients took at least one anti-epileptic drug. Findings and caveats of the study: HCMV serostatus was not known, and viral specificity came from CDR3 similarity only. Clones missing pre-surgery may reflect undersampling of that blood sample.

With respect to this clone: Its matching antigen is unknown.

This specimen consisted of peripheral blood, obtained at surgery. The J gene is TRBJ2-2, the V gene TRBV6-4, with D possibly matching TRBD1 (5 bases). The clonotype originates from a boy less than two years old with tuberous sclerosis and intractable seizures. CDR3 nucleotide sequence: TGTGCCAGCAGTGAGCAGGGATCAACCGGGGAGCTGTTTTTT. Translation gives CASSEQGSTGELFF.